A selection of T cell receptor beta chains follows, all from one sample in a study of T-cell reconstitution after alpha-beta-depleted transplantation in children. TCRdb passed the PCR reads through MiXCR, listing each CDR3 protein once. The sample yields more than 300,000 distinct CDR3 sequences, 16% seen once. Sequenced here: PBMCs, mostly from graft donor cells, sampled 360 days after TCRalphabeta/CD19-depleted stem cell transplant. These receptors were obtained from a male patient aged 2 to 9 who had a stem cell transplant for acute lymphoblastic leukemia, so the T cells may come from the graft donor. Both conserved end residues are part of each CDR3. Fields, in order: D gene, J gene, V gene, clone size, CDR3 DNA, CDR3 protein. A D gene is named only where the DNA matches it firmly. Clone sizes are given selectively: once, few, many, or a class where the clone is expanded.

D: TRBD1
J: TRBJ1-2
V: TRBV29-1
size: NA
DNA: TGCAGCGTTGGTCTCCTAGACAGGGGGCGTGAAGACTACACCTTC
CDR3: CSVGLLDRGREDYTF

D: NA
J: TRBJ1-2
V: TRBV20-1
size: NA
DNA: TGCAGTGCTACAGGGTGGAACTATGGCTACACCTTC
CDR3: CSATGWNYGYTF

D: TRBD2
J: TRBJ2-7
V: TRBV4-3
size: few
DNA: TGCGCCAGCAGCCAAGATCTTTCCGGGACTAGCGGGTCCTACGAGCAGTACTTC
CDR3: CASSQDLSGTSGSYEQYF

D: TRBD2
J: TRBJ2-1
V: TRBV11-1
size: NA
DNA: TGTGCCAGCAAGCCCCGCGTAGGGACTAGCGGGGAGAACAATGAGCAGTTCTTC
CDR3: CASKPRVGTSGENNEQFF

D: NA
J: TRBJ2-5
V: TRBV5-1
size: many
DNA: TGCGCCAGCATGGTGTCAGTGCGAGAGACCCAGTACTTC
CDR3: CASMVSVRETQYF

D: NA
J: TRBJ2-3
V: TRBV2
size: few
DNA: TGTGCCAGCAGTGAAGTTGCGACAGATACGCAGTATTTT
CDR3: CASSEVATDTQYF

D: TRBD2
J: TRBJ2-1
V: TRBV5-1
size: NA
DNA: TGCGCCAGCAGGGGGACTAACTACAATGAGCAGTTCTTC
CDR3: CASRGTNYNEQFF

D: TRBD2
J: TRBJ2-1
V: TRBV29-1
size: NA
DNA: TGCAGCGTTGAAGAATGGGGACTAGCGGGAGTCCGCTCCTACAATGAGCAGTTCTTC
CDR3: CSVEEWGLAGVRSYNEQFF

D: NA
J: TRBJ2-1
V: TRBV15
size: few
DNA: TGTGCCACCAGCAGAGATGGGGGTGGCGTGTACAATGAGCAGTTCTTC
CDR3: CATSRDGGGVYNEQFF

D: NA
J: TRBJ2-4
V: TRBV5-5
size: NA
DNA: TGTGCCAGCAGCTTGTACAGGGATAAAAACATTCAGTACTTC
CDR3: CASSLYRDKNIQYF

D: NA
J: TRBJ1-2
V: TRBV25-1
size: NA
DNA: TGTGCCAGCAGTGAAGTCCGGGGGTATGGCTACACCTTC
CDR3: CASSEVRGYGYTF

D: TRBD2
J: TRBJ2-5
V: TRBV4-3
size: NA
DNA: TGCGCCAGCAGCAACGGGGGCGGACTAGCCCAAGAGACCCAGTACTTC
CDR3: CASSNGGGLAQETQYF

D: TRBD2
J: TRBJ2-5
V: TRBV12-3/TRBV12-4
size: few
DNA: TGTGCCAGCAGCCGACTAGCGGGAGGGCGAGAGACCCAGTACTTC
CDR3: CASSRLAGGRETQYF

D: TRBD1
J: TRBJ2-7
V: TRBV30
size: few
DNA: TGTGCCTGGAGTGGCCAGGGGGCGGGGTACGAGCAGTACTTC
CDR3: CAWSGQGAGYEQYF

D: NA
J: TRBJ2-4
V: TRBV10-3
size: NA
DNA: TGTGCCATCAGTGGTGTAGCCAAAAACATTCAGTACTTC
CDR3: CAISGVAKNIQYF

D: NA
J: TRBJ2-7
V: TRBV7-7
size: few
DNA: TGTGCTAGCAGCTTGACGGTTGGGGCCTACGAGCAGTACTTC
CDR3: CASSLTVGAYEQYF

D: NA
J: TRBJ1-2
V: TRBV5-5
size: NA
DNA: TGTGCCAGCAGCTTGGTACGGAGCTATGGCTACACCTTC
CDR3: CASSLVRSYGYTF

D: NA
J: TRBJ2-1
V: TRBV19
size: NA
DNA: TGTGCCAGTAGTATAGTGAGTCTAGCGTACTACAATGAGCAGTTCTTC
CDR3: CASSIVSLAYYNEQFF

D: NA
J: TRBJ2-2
V: TRBV27
size: NA
DNA: TGTGCCAGCAGGAGGCTTCCTAACACCGGGGAGCTGTTTTTT
CDR3: CASRRLPNTGELFF

D: NA
J: TRBJ2-2
V: TRBV6-5
size: NA
DNA: TGTGCCAGCAGTTACCTTAGAGGGACTGACACCGGGGAGCTGTTTTTT
CDR3: CASSYLRGTDTGELFF

D: NA
J: TRBJ1-3
V: TRBV9
size: NA
DNA: TGTGCCAGCAGCGCGGACACCTCTGGAAACACCATATATTTT
CDR3: CASSADTSGNTIYF

D: TRBD1
J: TRBJ1-1
V: TRBV4-3
size: NA
DNA: TGCGCCAGCAGCCATCGGACAGGAGCGAACACTGAAGCTTTCTTT
CDR3: CASSHRTGANTEAFF

D: NA
J: TRBJ2-7
V: TRBV7-9
size: few
DNA: TGTGCCAGCAGCTCGATGACCGGGACAAGGGCTACCGAGCAGTACTTC
CDR3: CASSSMTGTRATEQYF

D: NA
J: TRBJ2-1
V: TRBV24-1
size: NA
DNA: TGTGCCACCAGTGATTTTCCCTCGACAGGGAGGGATGAGCAGTTCTTC
CDR3: CATSDFPSTGRDEQFF

D: NA
J: TRBJ1-2
V: TRBV29-1
size: many
DNA: TGCAGCGTTGAAGATGGGTCGGGTTGGGGCTACACCTTC
CDR3: CSVEDGSGWGYTF

D: NA
J: TRBJ2-1
V: TRBV20-1
size: many
DNA: TGCAGTGCCGCGCTGAATGAGCAGTTCTTC
CDR3: CSAALNEQFF

D: TRBD1
J: TRBJ2-5
V: TRBV12-3/TRBV12-4
size: many
DNA: TGTGCCAGCAGTTCGACAGGGTTGGGGGAGACCCAGTACTTC
CDR3: CASSSTGLGETQYF

D: TRBD2
J: TRBJ2-7
V: TRBV20-1
size: many
DNA: TGCAGTGCACCGACTAGCGGGTCCTACGAGCAGTACTTC
CDR3: CSAPTSGSYEQYF

D: NA
J: TRBJ1-3
V: TRBV3-1
size: many
DNA: TGTGCCAGCAGCCTACGATCAGGAAACACCATATATTTT
CDR3: CASSLRSGNTIYF

D: NA
J: TRBJ2-3
V: TRBV4-1
size: few
DNA: TGCGCCACCAGTCCGATGGGGCCCCACACAGATACGCAGTATTTT
CDR3: CATSPMGPHTDTQYF

D: TRBD1
J: TRBJ2-1
V: TRBV7-3
size: NA
DNA: TGTGCCAGCAGGGAACCGGGACAGCATTACAATGAGCAGTTCTTC
CDR3: CASREPGQHYNEQFF

D: NA
J: TRBJ2-1
V: TRBV6-2/TRBV6-3
size: few
DNA: TGTGCCAGCAGCCCCCAAGTGACCTACAATGAGCAGTTCTTC
CDR3: CASSPQVTYNEQFF

D: NA
J: TRBJ1-5
V: TRBV28
size: NA
DNA: TGTGCCAGCAGTTTAAGGCTATATAGCAATCAGCCCCAGCATTTT
CDR3: CASSLRLYSNQPQHF

D: NA
J: TRBJ2-5
V: TRBV29-1
size: many
DNA: TGCAGCTTCTCAGGGTTTCTTCACGAGACCCAGTACTTC
CDR3: CSFSGFLHETQYF

D: NA
J: TRBJ2-1
V: TRBV12-3/TRBV12-4
size: many
DNA: TGTGCCACCGGGACCCTCAATGAGCAGTTCTTC
CDR3: CATGTLNEQFF

D: NA
J: TRBJ1-4
V: TRBV12-3/TRBV12-4
size: few
DNA: TGTGCCAGCAGCCGCCGTAGTCTAGGCGAAAAACTGTTTTTT
CDR3: CASSRRSLGEKLFF

D: TRBD2
J: TRBJ2-2
V: TRBV28
size: NA
DNA: TGTGCCAGCGGCCAAAGCGGGAGGATTGGCGGGGAGCTGTTTTTT
CDR3: CASGQSGRIGGELFF

D: TRBD2
J: TRBJ2-2
V: TRBV27
size: NA
DNA: TGTGCCAGCAGTTCAGAGATCGGGACTAGCCGTCCCGGGGAGCTGTTTTTT
CDR3: CASSSEIGTSRPGELFF

D: NA
J: TRBJ2-2
V: TRBV3-1
size: few
DNA: TGTGCCAGCAGCCAAGGGGCGGAGCTGTTTTTT
CDR3: CASSQGAELFF

D: TRBD2
J: TRBJ2-3
V: TRBV20-1
size: NA
DNA: TGCAGTGCTAGAGATCTTGCGGGAGGAACAGATACGCAGTATTTT
CDR3: CSARDLAGGTDTQYF

D: TRBD2
J: TRBJ2-7
V: TRBV4-2
size: many
DNA: TGTGCCAGCAGCCCGATGCGGACCAGCGGGGCCGAGCAGTACTTC
CDR3: CASSPMRTSGAEQYF